The clone carrying this TCR beta chain showed up just once. Its antigen remains unknown. This specimen belongs to a study of CD4 T cells in relation to SARS-CoV-2 and coronaviruses. Before the COVID-19 pandemic, during about 2010-2018, CD4+ T cells were taken from unexposed donors. Isolation of CD4+ T cells took place after about 10 days in culture. Testing used SARS-CoV-2 S/N and four cold-coronavirus spikes on unexposed-donor CD4+ T cells, cells permitting. Each well had 2 million or so PBMCs in approximately 5.2% human AB serum with IL-2. Study-wide results and limits: Roughly 69% of donors had memory CD4+ clonotypes crossrecognizing SARS-CoV-2 and common cold coronavirus spike.

The ends were cut back, 2 bases at V and 2 bases at J, with 10 bases in the middle. Germline CDR1 reads ENHRY; CDR2 reads SYGVKD. CDR3 size: 14 residues. Sequenced by immunoSEQ multiplex PCR; TCRdb stores in-frame clones only, minus some. This sample has 20,000 to 25,000 clones, with around 76% found just once. The chain is built from TRBV10-3 and TRBJ2-7, with D possibly being TRBD2 (5 bases). Sequencing input: CD4+ T cells from PBMCs, cultured in vitro. The clonotype comes from a human donor in good health. The CDR3 spells CAISEGGGPYEQYF. CDR3 DNA: TGTGCCATCAGTGAGGGAGGCGGACCCTACGAGCAGTACTTC.